The clone carrying this T cell receptor (beta chain) has only one observation. Its target is not known. The sample belongs to a study of CD8+CD57+ T cells in acquired aplastic anemia. Study summary: The study obtained an average of 3.2 ug of DNA from sorted CD4+ and CD8+ cells. CD4+ cell libraries from healthy donors averaged about 10.8 million reads.

Genomic DNA, the template, was used for profiling of the TCR beta VDJ and CDR3. TCRdb re-called the reads with MiXCR, one entry per CDR3 protein. The repertoire has about 210,000 distinct CDR3 sequences, around 60% of them found once; the top ten carry about 29%. Study-level results: There were about 27 CD8+ CDR3 sequences that occurred in both patients and controls.

Sequencing used sorted CD4+, CD8+, or CD8+CD57+ T cells (not recorded which) from PBMCs. The TCR was taken from a human donor in good health.

In DNA, the CDR3 is TGTGCCAGCAGCCTCCAACTAGCGGGGGGCCGGAGGAGCTCCTACGAGCAGTACTTC. Protein: CASSLQLAGGRRSSYEQYF. The chain couples TRBV7-6 to TRBJ2-7, with 12 bases fitting TRBD2. The junction had 14 bases not matched to a gene; V was cut back by 5 bases and J by 0 bases. This CDR3 is 19 amino acids long. Germline V gene lookup returns CDR1 SGHVS and CDR2 FNYEAQ. Using reference TRBV7-6 and TRBJ2-7 for the parts outside the CDR3, the full variable domain is GAGVSQSPRYKVTKRGQDVALRCDPISGHVSLYWYRQALGQGPEFLTYFNYEAQQDKSGLPNDRFSAERPEGSISTLTIQRTEQRDSAMYRCASSLQLAGGRRSSYEQYFGPGTRLTVT.